The next 18 T cell receptor beta chains were all read from a single sample in a study of cytomegalovirus exposure and HLA in healthy donors. 60 Vbeta and 13 Jbeta primers were used in PCR. Profiled with immunoSEQ multiplex PCR; TCRdb holds only in-frame clones, not every one. The sample yields 90,000 or so clones, approximately 71% seen once. The sequencing sample was made of PBMCs. All receptors come from a woman under 30 in good health and CMV-seropositive.

The gene calls are TRBV15 and TRBJ2-5; a weak D match, TRBD2 (5 bases). The germline gives CDR1 LNHNV, CDR2 YYDKDF (reference sequence). The CDR3 is 15 amino acids. The V and J ends lost 1 base and 5 bases respectively, with 14 bases between them. CDR3 bases: TGTGCCACCAGCAGAGTTGCAGGACCGGGGGAGACCCAGTACTTC. Translating it yields CATSRVAGPGETQYF.

The chain uses TRBV5-4 and TRBJ1-2, with a possible D match to TRBD1 (5 bases). The CDR3 consists of 15 residues. Trimming cost V 4 bases and J 1 base, with 14 bases left between them. Looked up from germline, CDR1 is SGHNT and CDR2 is YYREEE (reference sequence). CDR3 sequence: CASSVAVGGNYGYTF. The CDR3 nucleotides are TGTGCCAGCAGCGTCGCGGTGGGGGGTAACTATGGCTACACCTTC.

The V and J genes are TRBV4-3 and TRBJ1-2; perhaps TRBD1 as D (5 bases). Germline-derived CDR1 and CDR2 are LGHNA and YSLEER. The CDR3 is made up of 17 amino acids. V gave up 0 bases and J gave up 1 base, with 15 bases separating them. CDR3 in amino acids: CASSQERGEVVNYGYTF. CDR3 nucleotides: TGCGCCAGCAGCCAAGAAAGGGGCGAGGTAGTTAACTATGGCTACACCTTC.

This clone was observed once. The rearrangement uses TRBV5-4 and TRBJ2-6; perhaps TRBD1 as D (5 bases). Germline V gene data show CDR1 as SGHNT and CDR2 as YYREEE (reference sequence). The V end was cut by 2 bases, the J end by 0 bases, with 6 bases between. The CDR3 length is 15 residues. CDR3 protein: CASSFDSSGANVLTF. The CDR3, as DNA: TGTGCCAGCAGCTTTGACAGCTCTGGGGCCAACGTCCTGACTTTC.

This clone was picked up a small number of times. J is TRBJ2-7 and V is TRBV7-3; possible D gene TRBD2, 6 bases. Germline loops: CDR1 SGHTA, CDR2 FQGTGA. The CDR3 has 12 residues. V was cut by 3 bases and J by 3 bases, with 6 bases left in between. CDR3 nucleotides: TGTGCCAGCAGCTTGACTAGCTACGAGCAGTACTTC. It specifies CASSLTSYEQYF.

CDR3 in amino acids: CASSVAAGRSGELFF. Here the CDR3 DNA reads TGTGCCAGCAGCGTAGCTGCAGGGCGTAGCGGGGAGCTGTTTTTT. The V call is TRBV9, the J call TRBJ2-2, with D perhaps TRBD1 (5 bases). Trimming took off 0 bases at V and 7 bases at J, with 13 bases between the two ends. CDR1 SGDLS and CDR2 YYNGEE come from the germline V gene. The CDR3 is 15 amino acids.

This clone appeared once. V is TRBV6-5 and J is TRBJ2-5, with 8 bases identical to TRBD1. The CDR3 length is 14 residues. Germline V lookup: CDR1 MNHEY, CDR2 SVGAGI. The V segment lost 6 bases and the J segment 5 bases; nucleotides outside the gene matches: 8. Here the CDR3 DNA reads TGTGCCAGCAGCCGACAGGGGCAGTTGGAGACCCAGTACTTC. This sequence encodes CASSRQGQLETQYF.

The CDR3 DNA reads TGTGCCAGCAGCGTAGAGAGTCGGGGATGGACCAACGTCCTGACTTTC. Protein: CASSVESRGWTNVLTF. The V gene is TRBV9, the J gene TRBJ2-6, with TRBD2 as a possible D gene (5 bases). The ends were cut back, 0 bases at V and 8 bases at J, with 15 bases in the middle. From germline, CDR1 is SGDLS and CDR2 YYNGEE. CDR3 size: 16 residues.

The chain carries TRBV5-6 and TRBJ2-5; 9 bases match TRBD1. V was clipped by 0 bases and J by 3 bases; unmatched bases: 9. Looked up from germline, CDR1 is SGHDT and CDR2 is YYEEEE. The CDR3 is 17 residues long. The CDR3 protein is CASSLAWADRGKETQYF. The CDR3 DNA is TGTGCCAGCAGCTTGGCCTGGGCAGACAGGGGGAAAGAGACCCAGTACTTC.

V is TRBV4-3 and J is TRBJ2-7; possible D gene TRBD1, 6 bases. The CDR3 consists of 17 residues. The germline V gene encodes CDR1 LGHNA and CDR2 YSLEER. Trimming pared 0 bases from V and 2 bases from J, leaving 17 bases between. The CDR3 DNA reads as TGCGCCAGCAGCCAAGACAGGGGCCAGGGACGAACCTACGAGCAGTACTTC. As protein: CASSQDRGQGRTYEQYF.

The chain joins TRBV27 to TRBJ1-1; D is possibly TRBD1 (6 bases). The germline V and J ends were trimmed by 5 bases and 8 bases, with 18 bases remaining between them. CDR3 length equals 14 residues. Germline assignment: CDR1 MNHEY and CDR2 SMNVEV (reference sequence). The DNA of the CDR3 is TGTGCCAGCAGTCTACAGGGAAGAGGGGCCGAAGCTTTCTTT. Amino acid sequence: CASSLQGRGAEAFF.

This chain connects TRBV7-3 to TRBJ2-2; 8 bases fit TRBD2. The CDR3 loop spans 14 amino acids. Germline V gene lookup returns CDR1 SGHTA and CDR2 FQGTGA. Trimming at V came to 7 bases and at J to 4 bases, leaving 5 bases not matched to a gene. CDR3: CASKRGRVTGELFF. In nucleotides, the CDR3 is TGTGCCAGCAAGCGGGGGAGGGTCACCGGGGAGCTGTTTTTT. The whole variable domain, filled in from reference TRBV7-3 and TRBJ2-2, reads GAGVSQTPSNKVTEKGKYVELRCDPISGHTALYWYRQSLGQGPEFLIYFQGTGAADDSGLPNDRFFAVRPEGSVSTLKIQRTERGDSAVYLCASKRGRVTGELFFGEGSRLTVL.

V gene TRBV19 combines with J gene TRBJ2-2, with 14 bases matching TRBD2. V gave up 6 bases and J gave up 0 bases; unmatched junction bases: 9. The CDR3 covers 19 residues. CDR1 and CDR2 (germline): LNHDA, SQIVND (reference sequence). The DNA of the CDR3 is TGTGCCAGTAGCGATACCGGGACTAGCGGGGGATCGAACACCGGGGAGCTGTTTTTT. It translates to CASSDTGTSGGSNTGELFF.

The rearrangement uses TRBV7-3 and TRBJ2-3, with D possibly matching TRBD1 (5 bases). Per germline, CDR1 SGHTA and CDR2 FQGTGA. CDR3 size: 16 residues. V lost 5 bases, J lost 5 bases, and 20 bases lay in between. The CDR3 nucleotides read TGTGCCAGCAGCCCCCAAGGTGCCAGGGTTGGAGATACGCAGTATTTT. Translated: CASSPQGARVGDTQYF.

This clone was found once. This CDR3 reads CASSPLKNEKLFF. CDR3 sequence (DNA): TGTGCCAGCTCACCCTTAAAAAATGAAAAACTGTTTTTT. The gene calls are TRBV18 and TRBJ1-4; D is uncertain. The germline V gene encodes CDR1 KGHSH and CDR2 LQKENI. This CDR3 is 13 amino acids long. Trimming pared 3 bases from V and 5 bases from J, leaving 7 bases between.

This rearrangement joins TRBV25-1 to TRBJ2-5; the match to TRBD1 covers 8 bases. V shed 4 bases, J shed 1 base, and the junction held 8 bases outside the gene matches. CDR1 and CDR2 (germline): MGHDK, SYGVNS. The CDR3 totals 16 residues. CDR3 amino acids: CASSAPEDRAQETQYF. The CDR3 bases are TGTGCCAGCAGTGCCCCAGAGGACAGGGCCCAAGAGACCCAGTACTTC.

The genes are TRBV5-1 and TRBJ1-6; unclear D gene. The CDR3 is 18 residues long. Germline values: CDR1 SGHRS, CDR2 YFSETQ. Trimming removed 0 bases at V and 0 bases at J, with 13 bases between. The DNA for the CDR3 is TGCGCCAGCAGCTTGGTGGTCGGGAGTAGCTCCTATAATTCACCCCTCCACTTT. It translates to CASSLVVGSSSYNSPLHF.

The J gene is TRBJ1-5, the V gene TRBV28; tentative D call: TRBD1 (5 bases). Germline V gene sequence: CDR1 MDHEN, CDR2 SYDVKM. CDR3 size: 15 residues. V was trimmed by 6 bases and J by 7 bases, leaving 19 bases between them. The DNA of the CDR3 is TGTGCCAGCAGATTGGGACTCAGGGAGTTGCAGCCCCAGCATTTT. Its protein is CASRLGLRELQPQHF.